This TCR beta chain comes out of a study of blood T cell repertoires in COVID-19. As for the study in general: Sources were T cells, B-cell-depleted T cells, or PBMCs; the material itself was cDNA or gDNA.

Profiled with immunoSEQ multiplex PCR; TCRdb holds only in-frame clones, not every one. The sample includes approximately 210,000 clones, roughly 94% of them seen just once. The V and J ends lost 1 base and 3 bases respectively, with 5 bases between them. The CDR3 runs to 13 residues. The chain employs TRBV12-3 or TRBV12-4 and TRBJ2-3; D remains unclear. The TCR comes from a young man with acute or convalescent COVID-19. Sequencing was done on a sample of peripheral blood. The CDR3 coding sequence is TGTGCCAGCAGTTTAGACGGGACAGATACGCAGTATTTT. Translated, it gives CASSLDGTDTQYF.